Each of the 4 T cell receptor beta chains below was sequenced from the same sample in a study of OX40 agonist ivuxolimab in advanced cancers. Profiling relied on immunoSEQ multiplex PCR, and the TCRdb table lists in-frame clones only, not all of them. Among about 67,000 clones listed, roughly 81% were seen once. The source material was CD4+ or CD8+ T cells sorted from blood, sampled in a trial of the OX40 agonist ivuxolimab. These receptors were collected from an adult with an advanced solid tumor such as melanoma, head and neck, liver or kidney cancer.

This rearrangement joins TRBV9 to TRBJ2-4; TRBD2 might be the D (7 bases). Germline V gene data show CDR1 as SGDLS and CDR2 as YYNGEE. Trimming left V 0 bases short and J 5 bases short, with 24 bases between. This CDR3 has 19 amino acids. CDR3 bases: TGTGCCAGCAGCGTAGCTACAGGGCCGGGTAACGGGGGGCAAAACATTCAGTACTTC. Encoded protein: CASSVATGPGNGGQNIQYF. Complete variable domain (other parts from reference TRBV9 and TRBJ2-4): DSGVTQTPKHLITATGQRVTLRCSPRSGDLSVYWYQQSLDQGLQFLIQYYNGEERAKGNILERFSAQQFPDLHSELNLSSLELGDSALYFCASSVATGPGNGGQNIQYFGAGTRLSVL.

This clone was counted once. The chain employs TRBV2 and TRBJ1-4, with 7 bases lining up with TRBD1. CDR3 length equals 14 residues. V shed 9 bases and J 7 bases; nucleotides not matched to a gene: 11. The germline CDR1 and CDR2 sequences are SNHLY and FYNNEI. CDR3 nucleotide sequence: TGTGCCAGTGGCGAGGGGGCGCTAGGTGAAAAACTGTTTTTT. This codes for CASGEGALGEKLFF.

The chain has TRBV5-1 and TRBJ1-6; D gene unclear. The V end lost 4 bases, the J end lost 8 bases, and 13 bases lay between the germline ends. The CDR3 consists of 14 residues. From germline, CDR1 is SGHRS and CDR2 YFSETQ. The CDR3 is CASSRSGPDSPLHF. DNA of the CDR3: TGCGCCAGCAGCCGATCTGGCCCGGATTCACCCCTCCACTTT.

The J gene is TRBJ2-7, the V gene TRBV18, with unresolved D. Trimming stripped 1 base from V and 3 bases from J, with 7 bases between. Germline CDR1 and CDR2: KGHSH and LQKENI. This CDR3 is built from 13 residues. In nucleotides, the CDR3 is TGTGCCAGCTCACCACAACAGAACTACGAGCAGTACTTC. Its protein product is CASSPQQNYEQYF.